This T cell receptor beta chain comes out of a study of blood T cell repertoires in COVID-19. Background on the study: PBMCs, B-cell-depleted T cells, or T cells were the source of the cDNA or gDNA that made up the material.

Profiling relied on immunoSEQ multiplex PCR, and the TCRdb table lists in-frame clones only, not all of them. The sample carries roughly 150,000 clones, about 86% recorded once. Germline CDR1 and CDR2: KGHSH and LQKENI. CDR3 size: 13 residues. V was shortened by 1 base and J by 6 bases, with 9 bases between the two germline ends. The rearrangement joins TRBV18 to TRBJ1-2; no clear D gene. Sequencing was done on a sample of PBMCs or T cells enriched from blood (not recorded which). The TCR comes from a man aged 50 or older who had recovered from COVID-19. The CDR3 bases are TGTGCCAGCTCACCACAGGCGGGAGATGGCTACACCTTC. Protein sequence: CASSPQAGDGYTF.